This T cell receptor (beta chain) derives from a study of vaccination and CD4 T cells after COVID-19. The overall study: Convalescent cases comprised under ten mild and one severe, all SARS-CoV-2 positive by nasal swab PCR. Study-level findings and limits: Nearly all convalescent vaccine-specific clones, 304 of 307, recognized only SARS-CoV-2 spike.

The trim removed 6 bases at V and 3 bases at J, leaving 12 bases unmatched. Looked up from germline, CDR1 is MDHEN and CDR2 is SYDVKM. The CDR3 is 17 residues long. Treatment denoted: approximately nine-day PBMC culture with coronavirus spike peptide pools or control peptides (ViraFEST assay). ViraFEST used peptide pools to expand antigen-specific T cells before TCR sequencing. Once obtained from cultured CD4+ T cells, the DNA was sequenced using the Oncomine TCR Beta short-read assay. In TCRdb, the PCR reads were re-called with MiXCR into one record per CDR3 protein. The sample shows around 8,200 distinct CDR3 sequences, about 32% of them seen only once. On this clonotype: Antigen specificity is unknown.

Input material: cultured CD4+ T cells from blood. This TCR was sampled from a human donor with COVID-19. The V call is TRBV28, the J call TRBJ2-7; TRBD1 aligns across 12 bases. CDR3 sequence reads: CASRTQWDRGLGYEQYF. CDR3 bases: TGTGCCAGCAGAACCCAGTGGGACAGGGGGCTAGGCTACGAGCAGTACTTC.